The sequence of this T cell receptor (beta chain) was determined in a study of blood T cells in healthy people across ages. Overall study findings and caveats: Donors of long life had a larger count of naive CD4+ cells and greater diversity than aged donors.

From germline, CDR1 is KGHDR and CDR2 SFDVKD. The V and J ends lost 3 bases and 8 bases, in that order; junction bases with no gene match: 9. This CDR3 has 16 residues. Every participating donor contributed around 9.5 milliliters of peripheral blood through a draw. Points on this clonotype: Its antigen is not known.

The second PCR ran about 7 to 12 cycles with a sample-barcoded 5' primer and J-beta primers. TCRdb used MiXCR to reprocess the 5' RACE reads, holding one entry per CDR3 protein. The profile shows about 720,000 distinct CDR3 sequences, about 20% of them singletons. The receptor was derived from a man aged 65-85 years in good health. The V call is TRBV24-1, the J call TRBJ2-1; 10 nucleotides line up with TRBD1. Sequencing used blood. Here the CDR3 DNA reads TGTGCCACCAGTGATCTGGGACAGGGGAGGATCGATGAGCAGTTCTTC. The encoded protein is CATSDLGQGRIDEQFF.